These T cell receptor beta chains were read from a single sample in a study of blood T cell repertoires in COVID-19. The repertoire was sequenced with immunoSEQ multiplex PCR; TCRdb's copy has only in-frame clones and lacks some. Of some 250,000 clones in the sample, approximately 86% were seen once. Sequenced material: PBMCs or T cells enriched from blood (not recorded which). The receptors originated from a woman in her forties with acute COVID-19. The CDR3 runs from the conserved cysteine through the conserved F or W. The order of the fields is CDR3 protein, CDR3 DNA, clone size, D gene, J gene, V gene. The D gene is left open where the match is weak. Clone size is not always given. Where it is, it says once, few, many or a class for expanded clones.

CASSISGTSGRNEQFF	TGTGCCAGCAGCATATCCGGGACTAGCGGGAGAAATGAGCAGTTCTTC	NA	TRBD2	TRBJ2-1	TRBV9
CASSSPLTSSYNEQFF	TGTGCCAGCAGTTCCCCCCTAACGAGCTCCTACAATGAGCAGTTCTTC	NA	NA	TRBJ2-1	TRBV27
CASGRVGSAYEQYF	TGTGCCAGCGGCAGGGTAGGTTCGGCCTACGAGCAGTACTTC	NA	NA	TRBJ2-7	TRBV25-1
CASSLESWEGLETQYF	TGCGCCAGCAGCTTGGAGTCGTGGGAGGGTCTGGAGACCCAGTACTTC	NA	TRBD2	TRBJ2-5	TRBV5-1
CASSFPSGRADTQYF	TGTGCCAGCAGCTTCCCCTCGGGGAGAGCGGATACGCAGTATTTT	NA	NA	TRBJ2-3	TRBV7-9
CASSSSDRSTGELFF	TGTGCCAGCAGCTCTTCGGACAGGTCCACCGGGGAGCTGTTTTTT	NA	TRBD1	TRBJ2-2	TRBV11-2
CASSRPGGLSPLHF	TGTGCCAGCAGCCGACCAGGGGGCTTGTCACCCCTCCACTTT	NA	TRBD1	TRBJ1-6	TRBV11-2
CATSLGGQNTDTQYF	TGTGCCACCAGCCTGGGCGGACAGAACACAGATACGCAGTATTTT	NA	NA	TRBJ2-3	TRBV24-1
CASSVGGTAPFSRGYTF	TGTGCCAGCAGCGTAGGAGGGACAGCCCCGTTTTCGCGGGGCTACACCTTC	once	TRBD1	TRBJ1-2	TRBV9
CASSVGEDSYEQYF	TGTGCCAGCAGCGTAGGTGAGGACTCCTACGAGCAGTACTTC	NA	NA	TRBJ2-7	TRBV9
CASSILELHEQFF	TGTGCCAGTAGTATCCTCGAACTCCATGAGCAGTTCTTC	NA	NA	TRBJ2-1	TRBV19
CASSLGGLAGGWEQYF	TGTGCCAGCAGCTTAGGGGGACTAGCGGGAGGCTGGGAGCAGTACTTC	NA	TRBD2	TRBJ2-7	TRBV11-2
CASSVTGGQSEAFF	TGTGCCAGCAGCGTAACCGGGGGGCAGAGTGAAGCTTTCTTT	NA	NA	TRBJ1-1	TRBV9
CASSEPGTEAFF	TGTGCCAGCAGCGAGCCGGGCACTGAAGCTTTCTTT	NA	NA	TRBJ1-1	TRBV7-3
CASSIDLSEAFF	TGTGCCAGTAGTATAGATCTCTCTGAAGCTTTCTTT	once	NA	TRBJ1-1	TRBV19
CASSLESGGGTGELFF	TGTGCCAGCAGCTTGGAGTCAGGGGGTGGTACCGGGGAGCTGTTTTTT	NA	TRBD1	TRBJ2-2	TRBV5-4
CSASRQELTDTQYF	TGCAGTGCTAGTCGACAGGAACTCACAGATACGCAGTATTTT	NA	NA	TRBJ2-3	TRBV20-1
CASSQQGSTDTQYF	TGTGCCAGCAGTCAACAGGGTAGCACAGATACGCAGTATTTT	NA	NA	TRBJ2-3	TRBV7-3
CASSKGQIDQPQHF	TGTGCCAGCTCAAAGGGACAGATCGATCAGCCCCAGCATTTT	NA	TRBD1	TRBJ1-5	TRBV18
CASTRWTGGGTEAFF	TGTGCCAGCACCCGATGGACAGGGGGCGGCACTGAAGCTTTCTTT	few	TRBD1	TRBJ1-1	TRBV25-1
CASSLRIPLADIETQYF	TGTGCCAGCAGCCTCAGGATTCCGCTAGCAGATATAGAGACCCAGTACTTC	once	NA	TRBJ2-5	TRBV3-1/TRBV3-2
CASSFSLGVNTEAFF	TGCGCCAGCAGCTTCTCCCTGGGCGTGAACACTGAAGCTTTCTTT	NA	NA	TRBJ1-1	TRBV5-1
CASSPNPGLAGSLEQYF	TGCGCCAGCAGCCCTAATCCGGGACTAGCGGGATCCCTCGAGCAGTACTTC	NA	TRBD2	TRBJ2-7	TRBV10-2
CASSQTGVSYGYTF	TGTGCCAGCAGCCAGACAGGGGTCTCTTATGGCTACACCTTC	few	TRBD1	TRBJ1-2	TRBV4-2
CASSTGTSGRAWRETQYF	TGTGCCAGCAGCACCGGGACTAGCGGGAGGGCCTGGCGAGAGACCCAGTACTTC	NA	TRBD2	TRBJ2-5	TRBV5-4
CASSPRGGIGTDTQYF	TGCGCCAGCAGCCCCCGGGGCGGGATCGGCACAGATACGCAGTATTTT	NA	NA	TRBJ2-3	TRBV10-2
CASSEYIAGGPIAYEQYF	TGTGCCAGCAGTGAATATATAGCGGGAGGGCCGATTGCCTACGAGCAGTACTTC	NA	TRBD2	TRBJ2-7	TRBV25-1
CASSPGTSGAKSYNEQFF	TGTGCCAGCAGCCCCGGGACTAGCGGGGCCAAATCCTACAATGAGCAGTTCTTC	NA	TRBD2	TRBJ2-1	TRBV11-2